The clone carrying this T cell receptor beta chain was counted only a few times. Its antigen is still unknown. CDR1 and CDR2 from the germline V gene are LGHDT and YNNKEL (reference sequence). V dropped 0 bases and J dropped 5; count of bases not matched to a gene: 3. This CDR3 is built from 15 residues. In making diagnoses, clinical symptoms, serum thyroxine and TRAb, thyroid ultrasound and orbital computed tomography were all used. The PBMCs were taken from more than 8 ml of fresh peripheral blood. The sample comes from a study of T cells in Graves' hyperthyroidism and ophthalmopathy. Looking at the study overall: Peripheral blood was obtained at initial diagnosis, preceding any treatment. Study-wide results and limits: Blood samples included most of the expanded thyroid clonotypes exceeding 0.001.

TCR beta CDR3 regions were amplified from RNA. HTBI primers were employed in a first-round RT-PCR of the TCR CDR3. From the multiplex PCR reads, TCRdb called clonotypes with MiXCR, one entry per CDR3 protein. The data contain fewer than 550,000 distinct CDR3 sequences, roughly a quarter of them singletons. The rearrangement uses TRBV3-1 and TRBJ1-2, with 10 positions matching TRBD1. The sequencing input was blood. This TCR derives from a woman in her twenties or thirties with Graves' ophthalmopathy. The CDR3 loop is CASSQDRGQGYGYTF. DNA for the CDR3: TGTGCCAGCAGCCAAGATCGGGGACAGGGGTATGGCTACACCTTC.